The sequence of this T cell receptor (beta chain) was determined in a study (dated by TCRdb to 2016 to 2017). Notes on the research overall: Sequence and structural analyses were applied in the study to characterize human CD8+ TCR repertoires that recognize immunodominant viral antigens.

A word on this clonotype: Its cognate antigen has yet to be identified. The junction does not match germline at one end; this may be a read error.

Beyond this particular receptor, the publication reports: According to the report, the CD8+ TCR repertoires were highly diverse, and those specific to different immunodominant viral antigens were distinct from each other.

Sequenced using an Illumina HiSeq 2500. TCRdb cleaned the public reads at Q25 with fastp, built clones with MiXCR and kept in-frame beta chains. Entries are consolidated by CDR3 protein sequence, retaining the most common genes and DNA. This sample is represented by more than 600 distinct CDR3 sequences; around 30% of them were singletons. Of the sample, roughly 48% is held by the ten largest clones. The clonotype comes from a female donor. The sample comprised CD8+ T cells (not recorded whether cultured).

The sequence in DNA is TGTGCCAGTGGTGGCAGGAGCACAGATGCGCAGTATTTT. It translates to CASGGRSTDAQYF. The chain links TRBV19 with TRBJ2-3; the D gene remains uncertain. For CDR1 and CDR2, the germline V gene (reference sequence) lists LNHDA and SQIVND. The CDR3 spans 13 residues, from the cysteine through the phenylalanine. Only CDR3 DNA is held: 39 bases, read in frame from base 1.